The rows below give T cell receptor beta chains drawn from one sample of a study of blood T cell repertoires in COVID-19. Assay: immunoSEQ multiplex PCR; the TCRdb copy retains only in-frame clones and omits some. The profile shows 300,000 or so clones, more than 70% of them singletons. The specimen was peripheral blood. The receptors originated from a woman in her forties or fifties with acute or convalescent COVID-19. Each CDR3 is given with its conserved first and last residue. D genes are given only for firm matches. The size of a clone is reported for some rows only, either as once, few or many, or as a class for expanded clones.

cdr3_aa cdr3_nt j_call d_call v_call clone_size
CASSLSRELGQTYGYTF TGTGCCAGCAGCTTAAGCCGGGAACTCGGGCAAACCTATGGCTACACCTTC TRBJ1-2 NA TRBV5-6 NA
CASSLEAGGSYNEQFF TGCGCCAGCAGCCTGGAAGCAGGGGGATCCTACAATGAGCAGTTCTTC TRBJ2-1 TRBD1 TRBV5-1 NA
CASSLGAEKLFF TGTGCCAGCAGCTTAGGGGCTGAAAAACTGTTTTTT TRBJ1-4 NA TRBV7-9 once
CASRANPGQGNWNTGELFF TGTGCCAGCAGAGCGAATCCGGGACAGGGCAACTGGAACACCGGGGAGCTGTTTTTT TRBJ2-2 TRBD1 TRBV7-9 NA
CASSPQGESSYEQYF TGTGCCAGCAGCCCCCAGGGGGAGAGCTCCTACGAGCAGTACTTC TRBJ2-7 TRBD1 TRBV3-1/TRBV3-2 few
CASSERQVRDEQFF TGTGCCAGCAGTGAACGGCAGGTTAGAGATGAGCAGTTCTTC TRBJ2-1 NA TRBV2 NA
CASRTGSSYNEQFF TGTGCCAGCAGAACAGGTAGCTCCTACAATGAGCAGTTCTTC TRBJ2-1 NA TRBV3-1/TRBV3-2 NA
CASSHARTGLNYGYTF TGTGCCAGCAGCCACGCTAGGACAGGCCTTAACTATGGCTACACCTTC TRBJ1-2 TRBD1 TRBV3-1/TRBV3-2 NA
CASSLKSPGTGGRSGNTIYF TGTGCCAGCAGCCTAAAAAGTCCCGGGACAGGGGGCCGCTCTGGAAACACCATATATTTT TRBJ1-3 TRBD1 TRBV9 NA
CASSFTTGSYGYTF TGTGCCAGCAGTTTTACGACAGGGTCCTATGGCTACACCTTC TRBJ1-2 TRBD1 TRBV6-2/TRBV6-3 NA
CASTLDREDSPLHF TGTGCCAGCACCCTTGACAGGGAAGATTCACCCCTCCACTTT TRBJ1-6 TRBD1 TRBV7-2 once
CASSLATLDRGRGEQFF TGTGCCAGCAGCTTAGCGACACTGGACAGGGGGCGCGGTGAGCAGTTCTTC TRBJ2-1 TRBD1 TRBV7-9 NA
CASSLDDRGDQPQHF TGCGCCAGCAGCTTGGACGACAGGGGGGATCAGCCCCAGCATTTT TRBJ1-5 TRBD1 TRBV5-1 NA
CASSQTGEATEAFF TGTGCCAGCAGCCAAACAGGGGAAGCCACTGAAGCTTTCTTT TRBJ1-1 TRBD1 TRBV2 NA
CASSRGLGEPQHF TGTGCCAGCAGCCGCGGCCTCGGCGAGCCCCAGCATTTT TRBJ1-5 NA TRBV14 NA
CASLRDSSYNSPLHF TGTGCCAGTCTGAGGGACAGCTCCTATAATTCACCCCTCCACTTT TRBJ1-6 TRBD1 TRBV2 NA
CASSFGQNTEAFF TGTGCCAGCAGCTTTGGACAGAACACTGAAGCTTTCTTT TRBJ1-1 NA TRBV11-3 NA
CASGSLDRVDGNTIYF TGTGCTAGTGGTTCCCTGGACAGGGTCGACGGAAACACCATATATTTT TRBJ1-3 TRBD1 TRBV12-5 NA
CASGLVWAGGLETQYF TGTGCTAGTGGTTTGGTATGGGCAGGGGGCTTGGAGACCCAGTACTTC TRBJ2-5 TRBD1 TRBV12-5 few
CASSSGQGWTEAFF TGTGCCAGCAGTTCCGGACAGGGGTGGACTGAAGCTTTCTTT TRBJ1-1 TRBD1 TRBV6-5 NA
CASSQVTGGARGYTF TGTGCCAGCAGCCAAGTGACAGGGGGGGCGCGCGGCTACACCTTC TRBJ1-2 TRBD1 TRBV4-2 NA
CASSSAGDRAFF TGTGCCAGCAGTTCAGCAGGGGATCGAGCTTTCTTT TRBJ1-1 NA TRBV2 NA
CASSFQGAEDTQYF TGTGCCAGCAGCTTCCAGGGGGCTGAAGATACGCAGTATTTT TRBJ2-3 TRBD1 TRBV7-2 NA
CASSPWGESYGYTF TGTGCCAGCAGCCCCTGGGGGGAGTCCTATGGCTACACCTTC TRBJ1-2 NA TRBV7-9 NA
CASSPQPDWDTEAFF TGTGCCAGCAGCCCGCAACCTGACTGGGACACTGAAGCTTTCTTT TRBJ1-1 NA TRBV11-2 NA
CASSQGGNEQYF TGTGCCAGCAGTCAAGGGGGCAACGAGCAGTACTTC TRBJ2-7 TRBD1 TRBV27 NA
CASSQVRGPAITDTQYF TGCGCCAGCAGCCAAGTGAGGGGGCCAGCCATCACAGATACGCAGTATTTT TRBJ2-3 TRBD1 TRBV4-1 NA
CASTPDSWSTEAFF TGTGCCAGCACCCCGGACAGTTGGAGCACTGAAGCTTTCTTT TRBJ1-1 NA TRBV5-6 NA
CASSLEGGTEAFF TGTGCCAGCAGTCTGGAAGGGGGTACTGAAGCTTTCTTT TRBJ1-1 NA TRBV6-2/TRBV6-3 NA
CASSPTYEQYF TGTGCCAGCAGCCCCACCTACGAGCAGTACTTC TRBJ2-7 NA TRBV14 NA
CASSVTGGRADTQYF TGTGCCAGCAGCGTTACAGGGGGACGGGCAGATACGCAGTATTTT TRBJ2-3 TRBD1 TRBV7-9 NA
CASSYPGGSNQPQHF TGTGCCAGCAGTTACCCGGGAGGTAGCAATCAGCCCCAGCATTTT TRBJ1-5 NA TRBV6-5 NA
CASSYGDNSGANVLTF TGCGCCAGCAGCTATGGTGACAACTCTGGGGCCAACGTCCTGACTTTC TRBJ2-6 NA TRBV5-1 NA
CASRSSGQNEKLFF TGTGCCAGCAGGTCGTCGGGACAGAATGAAAAACTGTTTTTT TRBJ1-4 TRBD1 TRBV7-9 NA
CASSAGTTRGGEQFF TGTGCCAGCAGCGCCGGGACCACCCGGGGAGGTGAGCAGTTCTTC TRBJ2-1 NA TRBV5-4 NA
CASNPEDRGPYEQYF TGCGCCAGCAACCCCGAGGACAGGGGTCCCTACGAGCAGTACTTC TRBJ2-7 TRBD1 TRBV5-1 NA
CASSQDWAGGTYGYTF TGCGCCAGCAGCCAAGATTGGGCAGGGGGGACCTATGGCTACACCTTC TRBJ1-2 TRBD1 TRBV4-1 NA
CATFSDRAAGNTIYF TGTGCCACCTTTTCGGACAGGGCGGCTGGAAACACCATATATTTT TRBJ1-3 TRBD1 TRBV19 NA
CASSPGQNYGYTF TGTGCCAGCAGCCCGGGACAGAACTATGGCTACACCTTC TRBJ1-2 TRBD1 TRBV6-4 NA
CASSFQGGTEAFF TGTGCCAGCAGCTTTCAGGGGGGCACTGAAGCTTTCTTT TRBJ1-1 TRBD1 TRBV11-1 NA
CASSLGEGDTQYF TGTGCCAGCAGTTTAGGGGAGGGAGATACGCAGTATTTT TRBJ2-3 TRBD2 TRBV12-3/TRBV12-4 NA
CASTDRVLGYTF TGTGCCAGCACCGACAGGGTCCTTGGCTACACCTTC TRBJ1-2 TRBD1 TRBV6-5 NA
CASSPGTAKTRGEQFF TGTGCCAGCAGCCCTGGGACAGCCAAGACTCGGGGTGAGCAGTTCTTC TRBJ2-1 TRBD1 TRBV5-8 NA
CASSPDRGLGYTF TGCGCCAGCAGCCCGGACAGGGGGCTTGGCTACACCTTC TRBJ1-2 TRBD1 TRBV10-1 NA
CASSYRTAQQYF TGTGCCAGCAGTTATAGGACAGCTCAGCAGTACTTC TRBJ2-7 NA TRBV12-3/TRBV12-4 once
CASSLFYVVGQGATGELFF TGTGCCAGCAGCTTATTCTACGTCGTGGGACAGGGGGCGACCGGGGAGCTGTTTTTT TRBJ2-2 TRBD1 TRBV7-2 once
CSAGPGDNYGYTF TGCAGCGCCGGCCCGGGGGACAACTATGGCTACACCTTC TRBJ1-2 NA TRBV29-1 NA
CASSMSGVGDTQYF TGCGCCAGCAGTATGAGCGGGGTGGGAGATACGCAGTATTTT TRBJ2-3 TRBD2 TRBV10-2 NA
CASGQNNEQFF TGTGCCAGTGGACAGAACAATGAGCAGTTCTTC TRBJ2-1 NA TRBV3-1/TRBV3-2 NA
CATSRDRGSDTQYF TGTGCCACCAGCAGAGACAGGGGGTCCGATACGCAGTATTTT TRBJ2-3 TRBD1 TRBV15 NA
CASSPLVPSSRSEQYF TGTGCCAGTAGCCCACTAGTTCCCTCATCTCGCAGCGAGCAGTACTTC TRBJ2-7 NA TRBV19 NA
CASPGTGPQKAFF TGTGCCTCCCCCGGGACAGGACCCCAAAAAGCTTTCTTT TRBJ1-1 TRBD1 TRBV30 NA
CASSWDRQSRDEQFF TGCGCCAGCAGCTGGGACAGGCAGTCTAGGGATGAGCAGTTCTTC TRBJ2-1 TRBD1 TRBV5-1 NA
CASSSIDSKNYGYTF TGTGCCAGCAGTTCGATCGACAGCAAGAACTATGGCTACACCTTC TRBJ1-2 NA TRBV28 NA
CASSSPGGGNYGYTF TGTGCCAGCAGTTCTCCAGGGGGCGGGAACTATGGCTACACCTTC TRBJ1-2 TRBD1 TRBV27 NA
CASSISGGGMNTEAFF TGTGCCAGTAGTATTTCGGGGGGAGGCATGAACACTGAAGCTTTCTTT TRBJ1-1 NA TRBV19 NA
CASSQDPGGGGSYEQYF TGTGCCAGCAGCCAAGATCCCGGCGGGGGGGGGTCCTACGAGCAGTACTTC TRBJ2-7 TRBD2 TRBV4-2 NA
CASSPWGQGTYEQYF TGTGCCAGCAGTCCATGGGGACAGGGAACCTACGAGCAGTACTTC TRBJ2-7 TRBD1 TRBV2 NA
CASSRQPNTEAFF TGTGCCAGCAGCCGACAGCCGAACACTGAAGCTTTCTTT TRBJ1-1 NA TRBV12-3/TRBV12-4 NA
CASWAGRGRTGELFF TGCGCCAGCTGGGCGGGGAGGGGCCGGACCGGGGAGCTGTTTTTT TRBJ2-2 TRBD2 TRBV10-2 once